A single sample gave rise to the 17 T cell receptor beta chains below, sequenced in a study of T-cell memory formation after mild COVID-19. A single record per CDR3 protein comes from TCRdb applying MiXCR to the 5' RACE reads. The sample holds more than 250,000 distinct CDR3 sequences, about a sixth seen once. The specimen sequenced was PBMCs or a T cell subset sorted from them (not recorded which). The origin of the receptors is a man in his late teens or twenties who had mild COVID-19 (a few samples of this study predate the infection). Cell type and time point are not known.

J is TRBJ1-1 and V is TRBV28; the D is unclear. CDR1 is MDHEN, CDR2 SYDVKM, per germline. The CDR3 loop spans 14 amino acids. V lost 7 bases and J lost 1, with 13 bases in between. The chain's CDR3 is CASTLTLANTEAFF. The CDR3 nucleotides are TGTGCCAGCACCCTCACACTAGCGAACACTGAAGCTTTCTTT.

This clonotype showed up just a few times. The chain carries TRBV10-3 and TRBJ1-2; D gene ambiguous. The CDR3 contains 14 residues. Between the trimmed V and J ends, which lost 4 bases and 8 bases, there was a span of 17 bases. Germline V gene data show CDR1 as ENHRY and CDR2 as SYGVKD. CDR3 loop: CAISAQRPLWGYTF. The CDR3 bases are TGTGCCATCAGTGCTCAGCGGCCCCTATGGGGCTACACCTTC.

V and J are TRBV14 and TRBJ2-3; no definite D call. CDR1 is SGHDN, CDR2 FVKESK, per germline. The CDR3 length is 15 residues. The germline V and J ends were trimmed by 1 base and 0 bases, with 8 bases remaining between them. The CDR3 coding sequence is TGTGCCAGCAGCCAAGGGGGATCTAGCACAGATACGCAGTATTTT. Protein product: CASSQGGSSTDTQYF.

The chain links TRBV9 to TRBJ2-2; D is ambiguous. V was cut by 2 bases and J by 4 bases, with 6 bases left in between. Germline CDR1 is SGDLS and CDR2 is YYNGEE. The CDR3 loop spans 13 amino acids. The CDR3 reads CASSVGSTGELFF. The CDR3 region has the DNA TGTGCCAGCAGCGTGGGCAGCACCGGGGAGCTGTTTTTT.

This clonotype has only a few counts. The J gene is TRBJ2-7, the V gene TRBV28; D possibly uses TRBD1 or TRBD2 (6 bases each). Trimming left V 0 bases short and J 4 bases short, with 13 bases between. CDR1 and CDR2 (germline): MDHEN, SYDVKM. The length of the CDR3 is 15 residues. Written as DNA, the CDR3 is TGTGCCAGCAGTTTATGGGGGGGCTTGACTTACGAGCAGTACTTC. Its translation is CASSLWGGLTYEQYF.

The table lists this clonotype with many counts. The DNA of the CDR3 is TGTGCCAGCAGCAACGCGCCCCTAACAGGGCCGCGGGGCTACACCTTC. This encodes CASSNAPLTGPRGYTF. The chain joins TRBV7-9 to TRBJ1-2, with D tentatively TRBD1 (6 bases). The germline V gene encodes CDR1 SEHNR and CDR2 FQNEAQ (reference sequence). Trimming removed 5 bases at V and 8 bases at J, with 24 bases between. This CDR3 spans 16 amino acids.

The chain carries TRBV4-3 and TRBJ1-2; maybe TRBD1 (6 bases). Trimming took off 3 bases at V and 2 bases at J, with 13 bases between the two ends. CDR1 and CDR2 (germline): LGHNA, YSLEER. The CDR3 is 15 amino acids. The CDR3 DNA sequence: TGCGCCAGCAGCCAGGGACAAGGGGGAAACTATGGCTACACCTTC. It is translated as CASSQGQGGNYGYTF.

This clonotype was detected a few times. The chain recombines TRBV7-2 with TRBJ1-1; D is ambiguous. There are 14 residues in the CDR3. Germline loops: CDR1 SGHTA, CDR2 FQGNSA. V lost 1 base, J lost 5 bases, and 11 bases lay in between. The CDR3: CASSLVQRRTEAFF. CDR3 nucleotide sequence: TGTGCCAGCAGCTTAGTGCAAAGAAGGACTGAAGCTTTCTTT.

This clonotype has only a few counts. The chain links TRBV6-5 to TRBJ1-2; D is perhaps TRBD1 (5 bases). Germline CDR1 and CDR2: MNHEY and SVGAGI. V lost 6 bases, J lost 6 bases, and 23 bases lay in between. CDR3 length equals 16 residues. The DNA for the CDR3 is TGTGCCAGCAGCCCTTACGACAGCATAGAAGGTCATGGCTACACCTTC. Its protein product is CASSPYDSIEGHGYTF.

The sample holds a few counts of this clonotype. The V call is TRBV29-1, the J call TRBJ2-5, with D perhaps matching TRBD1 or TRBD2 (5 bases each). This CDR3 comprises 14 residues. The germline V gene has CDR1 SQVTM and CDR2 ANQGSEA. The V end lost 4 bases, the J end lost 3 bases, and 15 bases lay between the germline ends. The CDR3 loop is CSVALGRRKETQYF. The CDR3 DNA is TGCAGCGTTGCTTTGGGACGGAGGAAAGAGACCCAGTACTTC.

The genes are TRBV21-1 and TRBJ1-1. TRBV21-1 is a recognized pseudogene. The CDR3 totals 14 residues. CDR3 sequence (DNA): TGTGCCAGCAGCAGCTCCAGGCATAACACTGAAGCTTTCTTT. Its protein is CASSSSRHNTEAFF.

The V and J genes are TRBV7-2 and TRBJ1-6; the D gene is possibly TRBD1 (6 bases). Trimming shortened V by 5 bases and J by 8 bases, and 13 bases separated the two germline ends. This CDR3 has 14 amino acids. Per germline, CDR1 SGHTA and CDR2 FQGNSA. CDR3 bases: TGTGCCAGCAGCGCCAGGGGTGGCGATTCACCCCTCCACTTT. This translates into CASSARGGDSPLHF.

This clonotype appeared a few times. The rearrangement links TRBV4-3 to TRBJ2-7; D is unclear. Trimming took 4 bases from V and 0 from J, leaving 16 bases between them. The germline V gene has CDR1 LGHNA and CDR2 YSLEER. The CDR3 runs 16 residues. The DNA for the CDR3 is TGCGCCAGCAGCCTGAGTTTTGGCGGAGACTCCTACGAGCAGTACTTC. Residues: CASSLSFGGDSYEQYF.

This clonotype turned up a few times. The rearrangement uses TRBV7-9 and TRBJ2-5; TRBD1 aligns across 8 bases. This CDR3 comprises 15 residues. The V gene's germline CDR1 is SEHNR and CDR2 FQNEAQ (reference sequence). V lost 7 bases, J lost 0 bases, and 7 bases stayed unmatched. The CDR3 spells CASMQGALNQETQYF. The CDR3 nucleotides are TGTGCCAGCATGCAGGGGGCGTTAAACCAAGAGACCCAGTACTTC.

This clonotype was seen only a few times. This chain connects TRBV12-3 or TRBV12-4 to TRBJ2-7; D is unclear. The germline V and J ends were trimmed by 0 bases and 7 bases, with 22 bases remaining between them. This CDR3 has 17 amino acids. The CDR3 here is CASSLALGILPSYEQYF. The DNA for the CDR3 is TGTGCCAGCAGTTTAGCCCTTGGCATCCTGCCTAGTTATGAGCAGTACTTC.

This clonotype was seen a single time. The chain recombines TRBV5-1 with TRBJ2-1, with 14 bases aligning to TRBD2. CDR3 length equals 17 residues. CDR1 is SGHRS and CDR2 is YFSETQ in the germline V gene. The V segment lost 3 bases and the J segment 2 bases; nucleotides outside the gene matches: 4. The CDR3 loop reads CASSSGTSGGAYNEQFF. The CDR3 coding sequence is TGCGCCAGCAGCTCCGGGACTAGCGGGGGTGCCTACAATGAGCAGTTCTTC.

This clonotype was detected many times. CDR3 bases: TGTGCCAGCGGCCGGGACAGTTCCTACAATGAGCAGTTCTTC. Translated, it gives CASGRDSSYNEQFF. The J gene is TRBJ2-1, the V gene TRBV6-5; 7 nucleotides match TRBD1. This CDR3 has 14 residues. Germline CDR1 MNHEY, CDR2 SVGAGI. The ends lost 8 bases at V and 1 base at J; junction bases unmatched: 5.